These T cell receptor beta chains were read from a single sample in a study of blood T cell repertoires in COVID-19. Sequenced by immunoSEQ multiplex PCR; TCRdb stores in-frame clones only, minus some. The sample carries 250,000 or so clones, around 88% recorded once. Sequenced input: peripheral blood. All receptors come from a woman aged 25 to 39 with COVID-19, enrolled during active disease. CDR3s include the opening cysteine and the closing phenylalanine or tryptophan. Fields, in order: CDR3 DNA, CDR3 protein, D gene, V gene, clone size, J gene. The D gene is left open where the match is weak. Size is omitted from some rows. Given values are once, few, many or a class for expanded clones.

CDR3 DNA: TGTGCCAGCAGCTTAGTCTATGGTGGGACAGGGAATTCACCCCTCCACTTT; CDR3 protein: CASSLVYGGTGNSPLHF; D gene: TRBD1; V gene: TRBV5-6; clone size: .; J gene: TRBJ1-6
CDR3 DNA: TGTGCCATCAGTGAGTCACGGGAGGAAAAACTGTTTTTT; CDR3 protein: CAISESREEKLFF; D gene: .; V gene: TRBV10-3; clone size: .; J gene: TRBJ1-4
CDR3 DNA: TGTGCCAGCAGCTTAGTGGGACTAGCTCATGAGCAGTTCTTC; CDR3 protein: CASSLVGLAHEQFF; D gene: TRBD2; V gene: TRBV7-9; clone size: .; J gene: TRBJ2-1
CDR3 DNA: TGTGCCAGCAGCTTACAGAACGATGGCTACACCTTC; CDR3 protein: CASSLQNDGYTF; D gene: .; V gene: TRBV3-1/TRBV3-2; clone size: .; J gene: TRBJ1-2
CDR3 DNA: TGTGCCAGCAGCCAAGTAGGAGGCGGGGTTTCTGACTATGGCTACACCTTC; CDR3 protein: CASSQVGGGVSDYGYTF; D gene: .; V gene: TRBV3-1/TRBV3-2; clone size: .; J gene: TRBJ1-2
CDR3 DNA: TGTGCCAGCAGCGCGCTTAGAGGCAACGAGCAGTACTTC; CDR3 protein: CASSALRGNEQYF; D gene: .; V gene: TRBV11-2; clone size: .; J gene: TRBJ2-7
CDR3 DNA: TGTGCCAGCAGAGCGACTAGGGTTGGAGAGACCCAGTACTTC; CDR3 protein: CASRATRVGETQYF; D gene: .; V gene: TRBV2; clone size: .; J gene: TRBJ2-5
CDR3 DNA: TGTGCCAGTAGTGTCGGACAGGGGGCTTTCGGGGGCTACACCTTC; CDR3 protein: CASSVGQGAFGGYTF; D gene: TRBD1; V gene: TRBV19; clone size: .; J gene: TRBJ1-2
CDR3 DNA: TGTGCCAGCGCCACTAGAGGGCAGGGGCCAGATACGCAGTATTTT; CDR3 protein: CASATRGQGPDTQYF; D gene: .; V gene: TRBV18; clone size: .; J gene: TRBJ2-3
CDR3 DNA: TGTGCCAGCAGTTTTAAGTTAGCGACCACCGGGGAGCTGTTTTTT; CDR3 protein: CASSFKLATTGELFF; D gene: .; V gene: TRBV6-6; clone size: .; J gene: TRBJ2-2
CDR3 DNA: TGTGCCAGCAGCTTATTGTTCGTGGGGGGGGACCAGCAGTACGAGCAGTACTTC; CDR3 protein: CASSLLFVGGDQQYEQYF; D gene: TRBD2; V gene: TRBV7-9; clone size: .; J gene: TRBJ2-7
CDR3 DNA: TGTGCCAGCAGCTTGGAAGGGAGATGGGCTTTCTTT; CDR3 protein: CASSLEGRWAFF; D gene: .; V gene: TRBV11-2; clone size: .; J gene: TRBJ1-1
CDR3 DNA: TGTGCCAGCAGTTTATCAGCAGGGGGGACGGGCGGCTACACCTTC; CDR3 protein: CASSLSAGGTGGYTF; D gene: TRBD1; V gene: TRBV28; clone size: .; J gene: TRBJ1-2
CDR3 DNA: TGTGCCAGCGGGACTAGCGGGAGTGGAGAGACCCAGTACTTC; CDR3 protein: CASGTSGSGETQYF; D gene: TRBD2; V gene: TRBV7-9; clone size: .; J gene: TRBJ2-5
CDR3 DNA: TGTGCCAGCAGCTCTTCCCAGGTTGGCAATGAGCAGTTCTTC; CDR3 protein: CASSSSQVGNEQFF; D gene: .; V gene: TRBV7-8; clone size: .; J gene: TRBJ2-1
CDR3 DNA: TGCGCCAGCAGCCAATTGGGAACAGGGGCCATTAGGGGAGACATTCAGTACTTC; CDR3 protein: CASSQLGTGAIRGDIQYF; D gene: TRBD1; V gene: TRBV4-1; clone size: .; J gene: TRBJ2-4
CDR3 DNA: TGCGCCAGCAGCCCGCAGAGGATGGGTGAAAAACTGTTTTTT; CDR3 protein: CASSPQRMGEKLFF; D gene: .; V gene: TRBV5-1; clone size: .; J gene: TRBJ1-4
CDR3 DNA: TGTGCCAGCAGCCGCGGAATAGCGGGGGAGACCGGGGAGCTGTTTTTT; CDR3 protein: CASSRGIAGETGELFF; D gene: TRBD2; V gene: TRBV4-2; clone size: .; J gene: TRBJ2-2
CDR3 DNA: TGTGCCAGCAGTCCCTATGGGGCAGACGTGAGCACTGAAGCTTTCTTT; CDR3 protein: CASSPYGADVSTEAFF; D gene: .; V gene: TRBV27; clone size: .; J gene: TRBJ1-1
CDR3 DNA: TGCGCCAGCAGCCAAGATCTACTATACCGCACAGATACGCAGTATTTT; CDR3 protein: CASSQDLLYRTDTQYF; D gene: .; V gene: TRBV4-3; clone size: .; J gene: TRBJ2-3
CDR3 DNA: TGTGCCAGCAGTCCGTGGACAGGGCCCTACGAGCAGTACTTC; CDR3 protein: CASSPWTGPYEQYF; D gene: TRBD1; V gene: TRBV28; clone size: .; J gene: TRBJ2-7
CDR3 DNA: TGTGCCAGCAGCGAACAGACAGGGGGTCCCACAGATACGCAGTATTTT; CDR3 protein: CASSEQTGGPTDTQYF; D gene: TRBD1; V gene: TRBV7-2; clone size: .; J gene: TRBJ2-3
CDR3 DNA: TGTGCCAGCAGTGAGCGGAGGGGTGGGGCAGCCGACTATGGCTACACCTTC; CDR3 protein: CASSERRGGAADYGYTF; D gene: .; V gene: TRBV2; clone size: .; J gene: TRBJ1-2
CDR3 DNA: TGTGCCAGCAGTCGTTATACCGCGGGGGGGCAAGGCAATGAGCAGTTCTTC; CDR3 protein: CASSRYTAGGQGNEQFF; D gene: TRBD2; V gene: TRBV27; clone size: .; J gene: TRBJ2-1
CDR3 DNA: TGTGCCAGCAGCCAAATTCTTCCAGGGGCGGGCACAGATACGCAGTATTTT; CDR3 protein: CASSQILPGAGTDTQYF; D gene: .; V gene: TRBV14; clone size: .; J gene: TRBJ2-3
CDR3 DNA: TGCGCCAGCAGCGCGGACCAGGGGGCAGATACGCAGTATTTT; CDR3 protein: CASSADQGADTQYF; D gene: TRBD1; V gene: TRBV5-1; clone size: .; J gene: TRBJ2-3
CDR3 DNA: TGTGCCAGCTCACCGCAGGGGGCCGAGAACACTGAAGCTTTCTTT; CDR3 protein: CASSPQGAENTEAFF; D gene: TRBD1; V gene: TRBV18; clone size: .; J gene: TRBJ1-1
CDR3 DNA: TGTGCCAGCAGCTTTTCTGCTAGCGGGAGGGGAGATGAGCAGTTCTTC; CDR3 protein: CASSFSASGRGDEQFF; D gene: TRBD2; V gene: TRBV7-2; clone size: .; J gene: TRBJ2-1
CDR3 DNA: TGTGCCAGCAGCCCCCCGACAGCGGGGGGCCAAGAGACCCAGTACTTC; CDR3 protein: CASSPPTAGGQETQYF; D gene: TRBD2; V gene: TRBV3-1/TRBV3-2; clone size: .; J gene: TRBJ2-5
CDR3 DNA: TGTGCCAGCAGCTTGTCAGGGCCGAACACCGGGGAGCTGTTTTTT; CDR3 protein: CASSLSGPNTGELFF; D gene: .; V gene: TRBV11-2; clone size: .; J gene: TRBJ2-2
CDR3 DNA: TGTGCCAGCAGCGAACTAGCAGAGCAGTTCTTC; CDR3 protein: CASSELAEQFF; D gene: .; V gene: TRBV2; clone size: .; J gene: TRBJ2-1
CDR3 DNA: TGTGCCAGCAGCCTCCGGGAGGGGTCGTCCTATGGCTACACCTTC; CDR3 protein: CASSLREGSSYGYTF; D gene: .; V gene: TRBV7-2; clone size: .; J gene: TRBJ1-2
CDR3 DNA: TGTGCCAGCAGTTTACCTACCAGGGGGCTCTATGGCTACACCTTC; CDR3 protein: CASSLPTRGLYGYTF; D gene: TRBD1; V gene: TRBV27; clone size: .; J gene: TRBJ1-2
CDR3 DNA: TGCGCCAGCAGCCAAGTATCAGGGGCCCCCTCCTACGAGCAGTACTTC; CDR3 protein: CASSQVSGAPSYEQYF; D gene: .; V gene: TRBV4-1; clone size: .; J gene: TRBJ2-7
CDR3 DNA: TGTGCCAGCAGTTATGGACAGGGGCTAATGAACACTGAAGCTTTCTTT; CDR3 protein: CASSYGQGLMNTEAFF; D gene: TRBD1; V gene: TRBV6-2/TRBV6-3; clone size: .; J gene: TRBJ1-1
CDR3 DNA: TGTGCCAGCAGTGTCCTAGCGGGGGACTACAATGAGCAGTTCTTC; CDR3 protein: CASSVLAGDYNEQFF; D gene: TRBD2; V gene: TRBV6-4; clone size: .; J gene: TRBJ2-1
CDR3 DNA: TGTGCAAGTCGCTTAGGGCCAGGTCGGCAGTCCTATTTAAACGCGTACTTC; CDR3 protein: CASRLGPGRQSYLNAYF; D gene: .; V gene: TRBV12-2; clone size: .; J gene: TRBJ2-7
CDR3 DNA: TGTGCCAGCAGCTTGGGGTGGCAGGGTGGGCACAGCTACGAGCAGTACTTC; CDR3 protein: CASSLGWQGGHSYEQYF; D gene: .; V gene: TRBV5-6; clone size: .; J gene: TRBJ2-7
CDR3 DNA: TGTGCCAGCAGCCCGGGGACAGGGGGGAACACTGAAGCTTTCTTT; CDR3 protein: CASSPGTGGNTEAFF; D gene: TRBD1; V gene: TRBV7-9; clone size: .; J gene: TRBJ1-1
CDR3 DNA: TGTGCCAGTCTTACAGACATGAACACTGAAGCTTTCTTT; CDR3 protein: CASLTDMNTEAFF; D gene: .; V gene: TRBV5-8; clone size: once; J gene: TRBJ1-1
CDR3 DNA: TGTGCCAGTAGCTCCCTAAGCGACAGGGGCCACGAGCAGTACTTC; CDR3 protein: CASSSLSDRGHEQYF; D gene: TRBD1; V gene: TRBV19; clone size: .; J gene: TRBJ2-7
CDR3 DNA: TGCGCCAGCAGCCCGGGTTATAGCAATCAGCCCCAGCATTTT; CDR3 protein: CASSPGYSNQPQHF; D gene: .; V gene: TRBV5-1; clone size: .; J gene: TRBJ1-5
CDR3 DNA: TGCGCCAGCAGCCTCCGGGACAGGGGCAATGAGCAGTTCTTC; CDR3 protein: CASSLRDRGNEQFF; D gene: TRBD1; V gene: TRBV5-1; clone size: .; J gene: TRBJ2-1
CDR3 DNA: TGTGCCAGCAGTTGGGACAGGGGGCCAAGGGGCTACACCTTC; CDR3 protein: CASSWDRGPRGYTF; D gene: TRBD1; V gene: TRBV28; clone size: .; J gene: TRBJ1-2